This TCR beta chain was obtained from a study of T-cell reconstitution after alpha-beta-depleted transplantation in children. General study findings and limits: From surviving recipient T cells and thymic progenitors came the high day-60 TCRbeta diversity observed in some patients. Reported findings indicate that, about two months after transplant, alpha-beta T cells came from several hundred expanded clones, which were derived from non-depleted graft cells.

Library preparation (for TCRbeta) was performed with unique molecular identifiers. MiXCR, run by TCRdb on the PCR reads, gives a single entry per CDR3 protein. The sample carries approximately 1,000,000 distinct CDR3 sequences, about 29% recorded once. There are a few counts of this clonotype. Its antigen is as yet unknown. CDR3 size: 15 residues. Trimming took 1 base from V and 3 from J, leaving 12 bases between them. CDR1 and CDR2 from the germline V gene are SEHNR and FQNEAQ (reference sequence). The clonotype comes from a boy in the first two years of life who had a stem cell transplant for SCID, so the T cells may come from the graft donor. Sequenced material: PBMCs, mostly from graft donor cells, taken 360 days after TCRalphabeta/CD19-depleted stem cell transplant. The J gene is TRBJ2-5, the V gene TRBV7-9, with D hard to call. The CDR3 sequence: CASSLEYVRKETQYF. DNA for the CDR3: TGTGCCAGCAGCTTAGAATACGTAAGGAAAGAGACCCAGTACTTC.